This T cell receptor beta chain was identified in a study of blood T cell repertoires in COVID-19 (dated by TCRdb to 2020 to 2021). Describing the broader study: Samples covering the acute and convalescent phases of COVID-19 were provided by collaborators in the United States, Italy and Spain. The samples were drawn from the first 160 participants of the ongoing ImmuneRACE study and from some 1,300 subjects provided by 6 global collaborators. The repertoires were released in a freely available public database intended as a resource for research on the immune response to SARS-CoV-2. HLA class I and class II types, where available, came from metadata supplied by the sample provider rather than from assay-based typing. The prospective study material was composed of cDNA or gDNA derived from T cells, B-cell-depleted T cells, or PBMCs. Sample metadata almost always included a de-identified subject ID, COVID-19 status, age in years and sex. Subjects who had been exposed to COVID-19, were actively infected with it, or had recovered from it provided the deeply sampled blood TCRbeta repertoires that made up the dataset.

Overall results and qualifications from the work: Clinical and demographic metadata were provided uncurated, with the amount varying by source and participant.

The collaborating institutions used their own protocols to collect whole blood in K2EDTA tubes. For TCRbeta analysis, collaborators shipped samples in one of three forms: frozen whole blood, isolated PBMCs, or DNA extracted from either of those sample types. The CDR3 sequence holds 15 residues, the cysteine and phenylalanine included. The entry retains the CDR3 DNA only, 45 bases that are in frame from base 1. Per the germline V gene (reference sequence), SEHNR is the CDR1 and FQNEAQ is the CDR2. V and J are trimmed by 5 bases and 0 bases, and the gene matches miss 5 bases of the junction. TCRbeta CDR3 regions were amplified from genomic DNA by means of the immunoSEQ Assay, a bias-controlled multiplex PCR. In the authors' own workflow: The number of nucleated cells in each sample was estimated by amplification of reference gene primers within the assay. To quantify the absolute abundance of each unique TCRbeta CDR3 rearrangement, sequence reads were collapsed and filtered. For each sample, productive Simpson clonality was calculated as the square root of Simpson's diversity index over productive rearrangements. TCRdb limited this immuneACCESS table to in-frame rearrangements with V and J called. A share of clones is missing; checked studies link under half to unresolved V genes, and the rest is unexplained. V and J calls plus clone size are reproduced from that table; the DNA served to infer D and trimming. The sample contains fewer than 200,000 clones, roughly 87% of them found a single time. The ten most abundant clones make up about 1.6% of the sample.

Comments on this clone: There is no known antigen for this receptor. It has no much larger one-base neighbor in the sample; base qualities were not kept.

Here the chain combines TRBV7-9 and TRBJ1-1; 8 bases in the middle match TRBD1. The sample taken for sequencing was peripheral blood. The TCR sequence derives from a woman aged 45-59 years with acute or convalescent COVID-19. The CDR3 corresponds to CASSPGQGVNTEAFF. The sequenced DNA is TGTGCCAGCAGCCCAGGACAGGGCGTGAACACTGAAGCTTTCTTT.